This T cell receptor beta chain appears in the sequencing data of a study of T cell responses to AZD1222 COVID-19 vaccine (dated by TCRdb to about 2021). A note on the overall study: AZD1222 recipients given second doses at about 4 weeks or at about 12 weeks were pooled, since spike-specific TCR depth and breadth were not found to differ between the two schedules. TCR sequencing was performed for more than 230 trial participants, of whom around 200 were given two doses of AZD1222 and around 25 were given two doses of MenACWY control vaccine. Enrollment into the trials was organized by age into subgroups of 18-55, 56-69 and 70-plus years, and those subgroups contained approximately 150, 30 and 60 TCR-sequenced participants, respectively.

The CDR3 sequence holds 13 residues, the cysteine and phenylalanine included. CDR3 DNA only is kept here, 39 bases in frame from base 1. Between the V and J ends, shortened by 5 bases and 2 bases respectively, the junction contains 9 bases. CDR1 and CDR2 are drawn from the germline V gene: MNHEY, SVGAGI. The CDR3 regions of human TCRbeta chains were analyzed by immunosequencing. Processing in the source paper ran as follows. Repertoire TCRs were checked for matches against a reference library of SARS-CoV-2-specific TCRs that had been generated using the MIRA antigen-specificity platform. Breadth meant the fraction of unique TCRs that were SARS-CoV-2-associated, whereas depth meant the fraction of total T cells that were SARS-CoV-2-associated. Using the MIRA data, each spike-specific TCR was assigned both to the spike region to which the TCR was reactive and to a CD4 or CD8 class. Log10-transformed breadth and depth values were compared by one-way ANOVA with Sidak's multiple comparisons tests. TCRdb mirrors the immuneACCESS table, restricted to in-frame sequences. Some clones are absent from its copies; in checked studies, under half trace to an unresolved V gene, and the reason for the others is unknown. V and J calls and clone size are as listed in that table; D and trimming were resolved from the DNA. This sample is represented by about 140,000 clones; approximately 90% of them were singletons. Around 4.7% of the sample belongs to the ten largest clones.

The investigation overall reported the following: Because no day 14 peak-response samples were available, repertoires were characterized only after the peak T cell response. Conclusions about previously exposed vaccinees are limited, since just a handful of AZD1222 recipients were seropositive for SARS-CoV-2 at baseline. Vaccine-associated CD4 TCRs spanned the whole spike protein, with dominant responses in regions 160-218 and 743-854. Participants were mostly white British and included more females than males, and it was suggested by the authors that clonal diversity may have been underestimated. In the small 56-69-year group, the increase in depth fell short of significance, most likely because of low power. After two AZD1222 doses, both the breadth and the depth of spike-specific TCRs were significantly higher than at day 0 and than in MenACWY recipients. Reportedly, almost half of the unique spike-specific TCRs recognized epitopes lying outside the regions that are mutated in the B.1.351 and B.1.1.7 variants.

The sample's time point label, decoded: baseline before first vaccination. Vaccinee samples were obtained from the UK trials COV001 and COV002, which included a single-blind randomized controlled phase 2/3 trial of AZD1222 (ChAdOx1 nCoV-19) in healthy adults. Trial participant PBMC samples were collected at day 0 and day 28 after the second dose for TCRbeta chain sequencing. In regard to this clone: What antigen it recognizes has not been identified. Qualities for individual bases were not recorded, and no much larger clone is one base off.

The sequence was obtained from an adult in good health. Sequenced here: peripheral blood, sampled on day 0 of AZD1222 vaccination. The sequence joins TRBV6-5 to TRBJ2-5, with TRBD2 as a weak D call on 5 bases. DNA sequence: TGTGCCAGCAGTCGGACTGGTCAAGAGACCCAGTACTTC. Translation gives CASSRTGQETQYF.